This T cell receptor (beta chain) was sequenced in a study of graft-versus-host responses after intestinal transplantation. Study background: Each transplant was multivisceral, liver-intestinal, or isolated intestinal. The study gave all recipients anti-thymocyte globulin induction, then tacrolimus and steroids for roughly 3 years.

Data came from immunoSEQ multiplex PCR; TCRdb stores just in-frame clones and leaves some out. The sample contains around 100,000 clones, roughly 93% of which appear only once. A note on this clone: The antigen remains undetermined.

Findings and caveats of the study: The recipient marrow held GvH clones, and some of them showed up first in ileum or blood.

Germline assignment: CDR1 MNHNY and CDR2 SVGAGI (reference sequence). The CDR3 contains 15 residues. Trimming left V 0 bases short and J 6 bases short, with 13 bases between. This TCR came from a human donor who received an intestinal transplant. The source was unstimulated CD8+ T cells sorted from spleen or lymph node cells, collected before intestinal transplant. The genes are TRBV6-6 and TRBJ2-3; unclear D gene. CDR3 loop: CASSYSRTNRDTQYF. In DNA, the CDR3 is TGTGCCAGCAGTTACTCGAGGACCAATCGGGATACGCAGTATTTT.